This TCR beta chain comes out of a study of breast tumors, draining lymph nodes, adjacent tissues. TCRdb fed the multiplex PCR reads into MiXCR, producing one record per CDR3 protein. The table records over 130,000 distinct CDR3 sequences, 32% of them present only once. The lymph nodes were axillary draining lymph nodes from breast cancer patients. Whole-study results and caveats: Tumor repertoires ranked between lymph nodes and nontumor tissue in diversity, with V and J gene preferences.

This clonotype showed up many times. Its specificity is unknown. The CDR3 is 15 amino acids. CDR1 and CDR2 from the germline V gene are KGHSH and LQKENI. The V and J ends lost 1 base and 12 bases, in that order; junction bases with no gene match: 5. The sequence was obtained from a female donor with breast cancer. Some clones in this sample may be carry-over from other donors' samples. The chain couples TRBV18 to TRBJ2-1; 14 nucleotides align to TRBD2. Source material: axillary lymph node tissue. The chain's CDR3 is CASSPQTSGGAGQFF. CDR3 DNA sequence: TGTGCCAGCTCACCACAGACTAGCGGGGGGGCCGGGCAGTTCTTC.